This TCR beta chain was captured in a study of blood T cell repertoires in COVID-19. The CDR3 totals 16 residues. Per the germline V gene, CDR1 is LNHDA and CDR2 is SQIVND (reference sequence). Losses at the gene ends were 4 bases for V and 2 bases for J; bases not matched to a gene: 3. Profiled with immunoSEQ multiplex PCR; TCRdb holds only in-frame clones, not every one. The repertoire holds tens of thousands of clones, with over 75% as singletons. The receptor was derived from a man between 65 and 85 years old in a cohort sampled during active COVID-19. The sample was peripheral blood. The V call is TRBV19, the J call TRBJ2-2; 11 bases map to TRBD1. The CDR3 loop reads CASSTDRGRNTGELFF. The CDR3 DNA reads TGTGCCAGTAGTACGGACAGGGGGCGCAACACCGGGGAGCTGTTTTTT.